This T cell receptor beta chain was observed in a study of T cells in Graves' hyperthyroidism and ophthalmopathy. Study information: Peripheral blood was taken when the disease was first diagnosed, before any treatment began. Findings and limits, study-wide: Ophthalmopathy and stable hyperthyroidism were separated by a 13 V-J model. Blood also showed most of the thyroid clonotypes that were expanded above 0.001.

Amplification targeted TCR beta CDR3 regions from RNA transcripts. The primer set for the first-round RT-PCR of the TCR CDR3 was HTBI. Each CDR3 protein is one row after TCRdb ran MiXCR on the multiplex PCR reads. The table includes some 600,000 distinct CDR3 sequences, about 14% detected once. The CDR3 contains 15 residues. V was pared by 7 bases and J by 4 bases, with 11 bases of the junction left unmatched. Germline CDR1 SGHTA, CDR2 FQGTGA. About this clonotype: Its antigen remains unknown.

More than 9.5 ml fresh peripheral blood yielded the PBMCs. Specimen: blood. V gene TRBV7-3 combines with J gene TRBJ2-5, with TRBD2 matching 8 bases. This receptor was taken from a woman aged 25-40 years with Graves' hyperthyroidism that later progressed to Graves' ophthalmopathy. CDR3 region: CASNLRGGRGETQYF. For the CDR3, the DNA is TGTGCCAGCAACCTACGGGGGGGCCGGGGAGAGACCCAGTACTTC.